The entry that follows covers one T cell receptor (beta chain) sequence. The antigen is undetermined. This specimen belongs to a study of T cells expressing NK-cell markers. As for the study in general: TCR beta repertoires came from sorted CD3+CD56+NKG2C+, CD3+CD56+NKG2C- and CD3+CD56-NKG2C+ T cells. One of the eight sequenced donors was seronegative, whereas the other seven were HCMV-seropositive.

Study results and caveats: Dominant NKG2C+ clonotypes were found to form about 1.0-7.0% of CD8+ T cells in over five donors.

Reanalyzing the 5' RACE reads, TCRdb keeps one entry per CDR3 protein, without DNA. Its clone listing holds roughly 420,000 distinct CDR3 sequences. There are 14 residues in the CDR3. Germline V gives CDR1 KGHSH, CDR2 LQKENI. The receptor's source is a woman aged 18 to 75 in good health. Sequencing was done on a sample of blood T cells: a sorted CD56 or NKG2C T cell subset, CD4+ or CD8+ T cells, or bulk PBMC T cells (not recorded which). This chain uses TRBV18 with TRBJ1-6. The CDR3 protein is CASSPQGEASPLHF.